The clone carrying this T cell receptor beta chain is a singleton in its sample. The data are from a study of blood T cell repertoires in COVID-19. Study-wide context: Samples taken during acute and convalescent COVID-19 were collected in the United States, Italy and Spain. T cells, B-cell-depleted T cells, or PBMCs provided the cDNA or gDNA that served as material.

The CDR3 is 13 residues long. Trimming took off 2 bases at V and 2 bases at J, with 7 bases between the two ends. Germline V gene sequence: CDR1 MGHRA, CDR2 YSYEKL. In the study's own analysis: Cell counts per sample came from amplifying reference gene primers. The repertoire was sequenced with immunoSEQ multiplex PCR; TCRdb's copy has only in-frame clones and lacks some. The D gene and trimming were derived from the DNA, and the V and J assignments and clone size from that table. Of over 110,000 clones in the sample, under 90% are singletons; the top ten hold 3% to 4%. This chain uses TRBV4-1 with TRBJ2-7, with no clear D. This sequence was found in a man in his fifties in a cohort exposed to, infected with or recovered from COVID-19 (not recorded which). The sequencing input was PBMCs or T cells enriched from blood (not recorded which). The CDR3: CASSQSAAYEQYF. The CDR3, as DNA: TGCGCCAGCAGCCAAAGTGCAGCCTACGAGCAGTACTTC.